These T cell receptor beta chains were read from a single sample in a study of OX40 agonist ivuxolimab in advanced cancers. Profiling relied on immunoSEQ multiplex PCR, and the TCRdb table lists in-frame clones only, not all of them. In the table there are about 29,000 clones, 80% to 95% of which are singletons. Sequencing was performed on CD4+ or CD8+ T cells sorted from blood, taken in a trial of the OX40 agonist ivuxolimab. The receptor source for this set is an adult with an advanced solid tumor such as melanoma, head and neck, liver or kidney cancer. Each CDR3 is given with its conserved first and last residue. The D gene is left open where the match is weak. Not every row has a clone size; where given, it reads once, few, many or a size class.

CASRGLGYEQYF TGTGCCAGCAGGGGTTTGGGGTACGAGCAGTACTTC TRBJ2-7 . . TRBV6-6
CSVKWTATYEQYF TGCAGCGTGAAGTGGACAGCTACCTACGAGCAGTACTTC TRBJ2-7 . . TRBV29-1
CASGLKALLSYEQYF TGTGCCAGCGGCCTTAAGGCCTTGTTATCCTACGAGCAGTACTTC TRBJ2-7 . . TRBV11-3
CASSLMERLEAFF TGTGCCAGCAGCTTGATGGAACGGCTTGAAGCTTTCTTT TRBJ1-1 . . TRBV5-6
CASNEDLTSGISREQFF TGTGCCAGCAACGAAGACCTCACTAGCGGGATCTCACGTGAGCAGTTCTTC TRBJ2-1 . TRBD2 TRBV2
CASSIGAGFYEQYF TGTGCCAGTAGTATAGGGGCAGGGTTCTACGAGCAGTACTTC TRBJ2-7 . . TRBV19
CASSSTGYTEAFF TGCGCCAGCAGCTCCACAGGATACACTGAAGCTTTCTTT TRBJ1-1 . . TRBV5-1
CASRSSGPYNEQFF TGTGCCAGCAGGTCTAGCGGGCCCTACAATGAGCAGTTCTTC TRBJ2-1 . TRBD2 TRBV2
CASSLDSSSGISYEQYF TGTGCCAGCAGCTTAGACTCTTCTAGCGGAATCTCCTACGAGCAGTACTTC TRBJ2-7 . TRBD2 TRBV7-9
CAWRDGTGNQPQHF TGTGCCTGGAGGGATGGGACTGGGAATCAGCCCCAGCATTTT TRBJ1-5 . . TRBV30
CASSLGPGTGNTEAFF TGTGCCAGCAGCTTAGGCCCCGGGACAGGGAACACTGAAGCTTTCTTT TRBJ1-1 . TRBD1 TRBV7-9
CASAWTIVNEQFF TGTGCCAGCGCCTGGACGATTGTCAATGAGCAGTTCTTC TRBJ2-1 . . TRBV27
CASSEGTGAPYEQYF TGCGCCAGCAGTGAGGGCACAGGGGCCCCCTACGAGCAGTACTTC TRBJ2-7 . TRBD1 TRBV10-2
CASSGGTSGADTQYF TGTGCCAGCAGCGGCGGGACTAGCGGGGCAGATACGCAGTATTTT TRBJ2-3 . TRBD2 TRBV9
CASSYGQGIYEQYF TGTGCCAGCAGTTACGGACAGGGGATCTACGAGCAGTACTTC TRBJ2-7 . TRBD1 TRBV6-5
CASRSGDTGELFF TGTGCCAGCCGTAGTGGAGACACCGGGGAGCTGTTTTTT TRBJ2-2 once . TRBV27
CASLFPRSSGNTIYF TGTGCCAGCCTTTTCCCCAGGTCCTCTGGAAACACCATATATTTT TRBJ1-3 . . TRBV2
CASKGGHYEQYF TGTGCCAGCAAGGGGGGCCACTACGAGCAGTACTTC TRBJ2-7 once . TRBV2
CASSTGASGGGYEQYF TGTGCCAGCAGCACAGGGGCGTCAGGGGGCGGATACGAGCAGTACTTC TRBJ2-7 . TRBD1 TRBV9
CASSLDRVGNQPQHF TGTGCCAGTAGTTTAGACAGGGTCGGCAATCAGCCCCAGCATTTT TRBJ1-5 . TRBD1 TRBV19
CASSPGDYQNEQFF TGTGCCAGCTCCCCGGGGGACTACCAAAATGAGCAGTTCTTC TRBJ2-1 once TRBD2 TRBV18
CASSLSTGTASTDTQYF TGTGCCAGCAGTTTATCGACCGGGACAGCTAGCACAGATACGCAGTATTTT TRBJ2-3 . TRBD1 TRBV27
CASTPTGSNSPLHF TGTGCCAGCACCCCGACAGGTTCAAATTCACCCCTCCACTTT TRBJ1-6 . . TRBV27
CASSPRGGLILSYNSPLHF TGTGCCAGCAGTCCCCGCGGGGGCCTTATCCTCAGTTATAATTCACCCCTCCACTTT TRBJ1-6 . . TRBV27
CASTLTNTGGTEAFF TGTGCCAGCACCCTAACCAATACAGGGGGCACTGAAGCTTTCTTT TRBJ1-1 . TRBD1 TRBV6-5
CASSWTTADTQYF TGCGCCAGCAGCTGGACGACAGCAGATACGCAGTATTTT TRBJ2-3 once . TRBV5-1
CASSRTGSEKLFF TGTGCCAGCAGCCGGACAGGGTCCGAAAAACTGTTTTTT TRBJ1-4 . TRBD1 TRBV7-9
CSARVTGELFF TGCAGTGCCCGAGTCACCGGGGAGCTGTTTTTT TRBJ2-2 . . TRBV20-1
CASSYSVKLFF TGTGCCAGCAGTTATTCGGTAAAACTGTTTTTT TRBJ1-4 . . TRBV6-9
CAISESIWNTRVLTDTQYF TGTGCCATCAGTGAGTCGATATGGAACACCCGAGTTCTCACAGATACGCAGTATTTT TRBJ2-3 . . TRBV10-3
CASGPQGSDHF TGTGCCAGCGGTCCACAGGGGTCTGACCACTTT TRBJ1-6 . TRBD1 TRBV27
CASSVEGSLDQPQHF TGTGCCAGCAGCGTAGAGGGTAGTCTGGACCAGCCCCAGCATTTT TRBJ1-5 . . TRBV9
CASSDAILGATGELFF TGTGCCAGCAGTGACGCCATTCTGGGGGCCACCGGGGAGCTGTTTTTT TRBJ2-2 . . TRBV6-1
CASGYSQETQYF TGTGCTAGTGGTTACTCGCAAGAGACCCAGTACTTC TRBJ2-5 . . TRBV12-5
CASSEGQTNSYEQYF TGTGCCAGCAGTGAGGGACAGACTAACTCCTACGAGCAGTACTTC TRBJ2-7 once TRBD1 TRBV2
CASSIAPGLAYNEQFF TGTGCCAGTAGTATAGCGCCGGGACTAGCCTACAATGAGCAGTTCTTC TRBJ2-1 . TRBD2 TRBV19
CAWGKHDTEKLFF TGTGCCTGGGGGAAGCACGATACTGAAAAACTGTTTTTT TRBJ1-4 . . TRBV30
CASSDSGGELFF TGTGCCAGCAGTGACTCAGGCGGGGAGCTGTTTTTT TRBJ2-2 . . TRBV6-4
CASSWHYSNSYEQYF TGTGCCAGCAGCTGGCATTACAGTAACTCCTACGAGCAGTACTTC TRBJ2-7 . . TRBV5-6
CASSPQPRAEKLFF TGTGCCAGCAGCCCCCAGCCACGAGCGGAAAAACTGTTTTTT TRBJ1-4 . . TRBV13
CASSLREWETQYF TGTGCCAGCAGCTTGCGTGAGTGGGAGACCCAGTACTTC TRBJ2-5 . . TRBV11-2
CATSRLAGGRTDTQYF TGTGCCACCAGCAGACTAGCGGGAGGGAGGACAGATACGCAGTATTTT TRBJ2-3 few TRBD2 TRBV15
CAISEERQVITTNEKLFF TGTGCCATCAGTGAGGAAAGACAGGTGATCACAACTAATGAAAAACTGTTTTTT TRBJ1-4 few . TRBV10-3
CASFSTDTQYF TGTGCCAGCTTTAGCACAGATACGCAGTATTTT TRBJ2-3 . . TRBV7-8
CASSADSLYGYTF TGTGCCAGCAGTGCTGACAGCCTCTATGGCTACACCTTC TRBJ1-2 . . TRBV6-5
CASSQLAGGPRSYNEQLF TGTGCCAGCAGTCAACTAGCGGGGGGGCCTAGATCCTACAATGAGCAGCTCTTC TRBJ2-1 . TRBD2 TRBV27
CASSYYRGTEAFF TGTGCCAGCAGTTATTACAGGGGGACTGAAGCTTTCTTT TRBJ1-1 . TRBD1 TRBV6-5
CATSREQGDNYGYTF TGTGCCACCAGCAGAGAGCAGGGTGATAACTATGGCTACACCTTC TRBJ1-2 . . TRBV15
CASSDRGYYYGYTF TGTGCCAGCAGTGACCGGGGGTACTACTATGGCTACACCTTC TRBJ1-2 once . TRBV25-1
CASSPPRDSYEQYF TGTGCCAGCAGCCCCCCCAGGGACTCCTACGAGCAGTACTTC TRBJ2-7 . . TRBV7-9
CAISEEDGYTEAFF TGTGCCATCAGTGAGGAGGACGGATACACTGAAGCTTTCTTT TRBJ1-1 . . TRBV10-3
CASSVSGRLDEQYF TGTGCCAGCAGCGTTAGCGGGAGACTCGACGAGCAGTACTTC TRBJ2-7 . TRBD2 TRBV9
CASSLEVGASGYEQYF TGCGCCAGCAGCTTGGAAGTAGGGGCCAGCGGCTACGAGCAGTACTTC TRBJ2-7 . . TRBV5-1
CASSPEGQGPLNSGYTF TGTGCCAGCAGTCCAGAGGGACAGGGGCCATTGAACTCTGGCTACACCTTC TRBJ1-2 . TRBD1 TRBV27
CASSNSWGMAVNGYTF TGTGCCAGCAGCAACTCATGGGGTATGGCGGTAAACGGCTACACCTTC TRBJ1-2 few . TRBV21-1
CASSYVGGVGETQYF TGTGCCAGCAGTTACGTAGGGGGGGTAGGAGAGACCCAGTACTTC TRBJ2-5 once . TRBV6-5
CASSYSTGDRAYEQYF TGTGCCAGCAGTTACTCGACAGGGGATAGGGCTTACGAGCAGTACTTC TRBJ2-7 . TRBD1 TRBV6-5
CASSNYRTGLSSYEQYF TGTGCCAGCAGTAATTATCGGACAGGCTTAAGCTCCTACGAGCAGTACTTC TRBJ2-7 . TRBD1 TRBV28
CASSGAGHNEQFF TGTGCCAGTAGCGGGGCAGGGCACAATGAGCAGTTCTTC TRBJ2-1 . . TRBV19
CASSIGGWNEQFF TGTGCCAGTAGTATTGGCGGATGGAATGAGCAGTTCTTC TRBJ2-1 . . TRBV19